The rows below give T cell receptor beta chains drawn from one sample of a study of T-cell memory formation after mild COVID-19. One entry per CDR3 protein results from TCRdb running MiXCR on the 5' RACE reads. The table includes about 350,000 distinct CDR3 sequences, approximately 13% detected once. Sequencing was performed on PBMCs or a T cell subset sorted from them (not recorded which). The source of these receptors is a young man who had mild COVID-19 (a few samples of this study predate the infection). Cell type and time point are not known. The conserved cysteine and the conserved F or W are not part of the CDR3 here. The order of the fields is J gene, V gene, CDR3 protein.

TRBJ1-2,TRBV25-1,ASSEPGQGIYGYT
TRBJ2-1,TRBV24-1,ATSDYGGGRGLAGPEQF
TRBJ1-3,TRBV4-1,ASRPVSIPEGNTIY
TRBJ2-7,TRBV18,ASSEATGGVYEQY
TRBJ2-5,TRBV7-2,ASSLELAGGPGQETQY
TRBJ1-6,TRBV2,ASSEGQGPFLLH
TRBJ1-2,TRBV11-2,ASSWGGDGYT
TRBJ1-3,TRBV20-1,SASRGGGNTIY
TRBJ1-2,TRBV2,ASIPPDGGYGYT
TRBJ1-1,TRBV5-1,ASSLGDAAPTEAF
TRBJ2-3,TRBV27,ASSPVFTDTQY
TRBJ2-2,TRBV6-1,ASSRAMVLTGELF
TRBJ1-6,TRBV5-1,ASSLRPAASNSPLH
TRBJ2-1,TRBV7-2,ASSLVGSGGYSYNEQF
TRBJ2-7,TRBV2,ASSDIVAGVTRY
TRBJ1-4,TRBV5-1,ASSLNDNEKLF
TRBJ2-5,TRBV7-9,ASSFAGGEGAQY
TRBJ1-6,TRBV7-2,ASSLTAGARNSPLH
TRBJ2-6,TRBV6-5,ASSYIGGANVLT
TRBJ1-5,TRBV4-1,ASSQVGGGGNQPQH
TRBJ2-5,TRBV4-1,ASSHGWARQAQY
TRBJ2-5,TRBV5-5,ASSSWGTQETQY
TRBJ1-1,TRBV5-5,ASSLEAVLIEAF
TRBJ2-1,TRBV4-1,ASSQGGSGHAVERLF
TRBJ1-2,TRBV5-1,ASSLDTLNYGYT
TRBJ1-4,TRBV7-9,ASSSLGGLFEKLF
TRBJ2-3,TRBV7-2,ASSLAPSGGSADTQY
TRBJ1-5,TRBV7-9,ASSPQGGQPQH
TRBJ1-1,TRBV12-3/TRBV12-4,ASSAGLTEAF
TRBJ1-5,TRBV27,ASSLKGFYSNQPQH
TRBJ1-1,TRBV20-1,SARLPPDRENTEAF